Presented here are 32 T cell receptor beta chains from one specimen sequenced in a study of T-cell memory formation after mild COVID-19. Each CDR3 protein is one row after TCRdb ran MiXCR on the 5' RACE reads. This sample carries tens of thousands of distinct CDR3 sequences, roughly 17% of them seen once, and the ten largest clones take roughly 33%. Sequenced: PBMCs or a T cell subset sorted from them (not recorded which). Receptors originate from an adult woman who had mild COVID-19 (a few samples of this study predate the infection). Cell type and time point are not known.

This clonotype was counted between two and nine times. The CDR3: CASSVASGTGTYEQYF. CDR3 DNA: TGTGCCAGCAGCGTAGCTAGCGGGACAGGGACCTACGAGCAGTACTTC. The J gene is TRBJ2-7, the V gene TRBV9; TRBD1 or TRBD2 may be the D gene (9 bases each). CDR1 and CDR2 from the germline V gene are SGDLS and YYNGEE. V lost 0 bases and J lost 2, with 15 bases in between. This CDR3 has 16 residues.

The V call is TRBV3-1, the J call TRBJ2-3; 11 positions match TRBD2. The ends lost 4 bases at V and 10 bases at J; junction bases unmatched: 10. This CDR3 is built from 15 residues. CDR1 LGHDT and CDR2 YNNKEL come from the germline V gene (reference sequence). CDR3 residues: CASSRETSGDGPQYF. CDR3 bases: TGTGCCAGCAGCCGCGAGACTAGCGGGGACGGGCCGCAGTATTTT.

This clonotype was counted only a few times. This chain links TRBV12-3 or TRBV12-4 with TRBJ1-1; tentatively, D is TRBD1 (5 bases). V was shortened by 3 bases and J by 7 bases, with 12 bases between the two germline ends. This CDR3 is built from 13 residues. The CDR3 region has the DNA TGTGCCAGCAGTTTCTTGGGGGTTGGTGAAGCTTTCTTT. Encoded protein: CASSFLGVGEAFF.

This clonotype was found many times. V is TRBV7-2 and J is TRBJ2-3; 12 positions match TRBD2. This CDR3 spans 15 amino acids. Germline V lookup: CDR1 SGHTA, CDR2 FQGNSA. The junction had 0 bases not matched to a gene; V was cut back by 2 bases and J by 3 bases. CDR3 region: CASSLLAGGTDTQYF. In DNA form, the CDR3 reads TGTGCCAGCAGCTTACTAGCGGGGGGGACAGATACGCAGTATTTT.

The table lists this clonotype with a few counts. Here the CDR3 reads CATSIIEYNEQFF. The CDR3 nucleotides are TGTGCCACCAGCATTATAGAGTACAATGAGCAGTTCTTC. V usage is TRBV15 and J usage is TRBJ2-1; D remains ambiguous. V dropped 4 bases and J dropped 4 bases, with 8 bases sitting between them. Germline V gene sequence: CDR1 LNHNV, CDR2 YYDKDF (reference sequence). CDR3 size: 13 residues.

The chain combines TRBV25-1 with TRBJ2-3; 7 bases match TRBD2. Germline V gives CDR1 MGHDK, CDR2 SYGVNS. V was clipped by 5 bases and J by 3 bases; unmatched bases: 5. This CDR3 comprises 14 residues. The CDR3 DNA reads TGTGCCAGCAGTTGGGCTAGCGGAACAGATACGCAGTATTTT. Protein: CASSWASGTDTQYF.

V gene TRBV4-3 combines with J gene TRBJ2-6, with a possible D match to TRBD2 (5 bases). The ends were cut back, 3 bases at V and 0 bases at J, with 9 bases in the middle. CDR3 length: 16 residues. Germline CDR1 is LGHNA and CDR2 is YSLEER. The CDR3 DNA reads as TGCGCCAGCAGCCAGGACTCCTACTCTGGGGCCAACGTCCTGACTTTC. Translated: CASSQDSYSGANVLTF.

This clonotype was observed a handful of times. The rearrangement joins TRBV7-8 to TRBJ1-1; D perhaps matches TRBD1 (5 bases). V was cut by 3 bases and J by 2 bases, with 16 bases left in between. Per the germline V gene, CDR1 is SGHVS and CDR2 is FQNEAQ. CDR3 length: 16 amino acids. The CDR3: CASSFGSGGANTEAFF. The DNA for the CDR3 is TGTGCCAGCAGCTTCGGGAGTGGGGGAGCTAACACTGAAGCTTTCTTT.

The chain's CDR3 is CASRRVSSSTDTQYF. The CDR3 nucleotides are TGCGCCAGCAGGAGGGTTAGCTCTAGCACAGATACGCAGTATTTT. The J gene is TRBJ2-3, the V gene TRBV5-1, with a possible D match to TRBD2 (5 bases). CDR1 is SGHRS, CDR2 YFSETQ, per germline. Trimming took off 5 bases at V and 0 bases at J, with 13 bases between the two ends. The CDR3 contains 15 residues.

This clonotype was found a few times. J is TRBJ2-2 and V is TRBV4-3; 7 positions match TRBD1. Germline loops: CDR1 LGHNA, CDR2 YSLEER. Losses at the gene ends were 0 bases for V and 7 bases for J; bases not matched to a gene: 5. There are 15 residues in the CDR3. The CDR3 bases are TGCGCCAGCAGCCAAGAGAGGGGGCTAATCGGGGAGCTGTTTTTT. Its translation is CASSQERGLIGELFF.

The sample holds a few counts of this clonotype. The V and J genes are TRBV19 and TRBJ2-1; D not resolved. The germline V gene has CDR1 LNHDA and CDR2 SQIVND (reference sequence). The V and J ends lost 7 bases and 7 bases respectively, with 14 bases between them. This CDR3 contains 13 residues. CDR3 nucleotides: TGTGCCAGTAACATTGCGACAACTAATGAGCAGTTCTTC. It specifies CASNIATTNEQFF.

This clonotype showed up just a few times. The chain employs TRBV4-2 and TRBJ1-5; no firm D call. The V end lost 0 bases, the J end lost 3 bases, and 9 bases lay between the germline ends. Germline V CDR1 and CDR2: LGHNA, YNFKEQ. The CDR3 is 15 amino acids. The CDR3 protein is CASSQEGQLNQPQHF. The CDR3, as DNA: TGTGCCAGCAGCCAAGAAGGCCAGCTCAATCAGCCCCAGCATTTT.

This chain uses TRBV2 with TRBJ1-2, with D possibly being TRBD1 (6 bases). The germline gives CDR1 SNHLY, CDR2 FYNNEI. The CDR3 totals 16 residues. V was pared by 5 bases and J by 0 bases, with 16 bases between. The DNA for the CDR3 is TGTGCCAGCAGTAGGTTCAGGGGTTCAGCTAACTATGGCTACACCTTC. It translates to CASSRFRGSANYGYTF.

The J gene is TRBJ1-1, the V gene TRBV5-1, with a possible D match to TRBD1 (5 bases). There are 16 residues in the CDR3. Germline V gene lookup returns CDR1 SGHRS and CDR2 YFSETQ. V lost 5 bases and J 10 bases, leaving 27 bases between the germline ends. CDR3 region: CASSGAGREFQLVAFF. CDR3 coding DNA: TGCGCCAGCAGTGGAGCGGGCAGGGAGTTCCAACTGGTAGCTTTCTTT.

This clonotype has only a few counts. J is TRBJ2-1 and V is TRBV7-9; tentative D call: TRBD2 (6 bases). Germline V gene sequence: CDR1 SEHNR, CDR2 FQNEAQ (reference sequence). CDR3 length equals 13 residues. Deletions cut 5 bases from V and 5 bases from J, with 10 bases between. In DNA, the CDR3 is TGTGCCAGCAGCCTGGGACTGAACAATGAGCAGTTCTTC. Its translation: CASSLGLNNEQFF.

This clonotype was seen more than once but under ten times. The gene calls are TRBV11-2 and TRBJ2-1; unclear D gene. V was trimmed by 3 bases and J by 4 bases, leaving 13 bases between them. CDR1 SGHAT and CDR2 FQNNGV come from the germline V gene. This CDR3 is built from 15 residues. The CDR3 is CASSFFGNGYNEQFF. The CDR3 nucleotides read TGTGCCAGCAGCTTCTTCGGCAACGGGTACAATGAGCAGTTCTTC. The full variable domain, with the rest looked up from reference TRBV11-2 and TRBJ2-1, is EAGVAQSPRYKIIEKRQSVAFWCNPISGHATLYWYQQILGQGPKLLIQFQNNGVVDDSQLPKDRFSAERLKGVDSTLKIQPAKLEDSAVYLCASSFFGNGYNEQFFGPGTRLTVL.

This clonotype was detected only a few times. The chain is built from TRBV6-5 and TRBJ1-1; 7 bases map to TRBD1. Germline CDR1 and CDR2: MNHEY and SVGAGI. The CDR3 extends over 12 amino acids. The J segment lost 8 bases and the V segment lost 4 bases, leaving 4 bases of the junction unmatched. CDR3 DNA sequence: TGTGCCAGCAGTTCCCGACAGGGCGAAGCTTTCTTT. This sequence encodes CASSSRQGEAFF.

This clonotype was seen more than once but under ten times. This chain links TRBV6-2 or TRBV6-3 with TRBJ2-7, with 8 bases lining up with TRBD2. The trim removed 5 bases at V and 3 bases at J, leaving 12 bases unmatched. The V gene's germline CDR1 is MNHEY and CDR2 SVGEGT. The CDR3 extends over 16 amino acids. The CDR3 region is CASSPLLADPFYEQYF. The CDR3 region has the DNA TGTGCCAGCAGTCCATTACTAGCGGACCCTTTCTACGAGCAGTACTTC.

The chain carries TRBV6-5 and TRBJ1-2; perhaps TRBD1 as D (6 bases). The V gene lost 1 base and the J gene lost 3 bases, with 9 bases spanning the gap. The CDR3 runs to 14 residues. CDR1 is MNHEY, CDR2 SVGAGI, per germline. CDR3 amino acids: CASSYLQGYYGYTF. CDR3 DNA sequence: TGTGCCAGCAGTTACTTACAGGGTTACTATGGCTACACCTTC.

This clonotype was seen a few times. This chain joins TRBV6-5 and TRBJ2-3; 9 nucleotides agree with TRBD2. The V gene end was trimmed by 5 bases and the J gene end by 6 bases; junction bases not matched to a gene: 6. Germline CDR1 MNHEY, CDR2 SVGAGI. This CDR3 is built from 14 residues. CDR3 in amino acids: CASSQTSGADTQYF. CDR3 DNA: TGTGCCAGCAGTCAGACTAGCGGTGCGGATACGCAGTATTTT.

J is TRBJ2-7 and V is TRBV4-3, with D tentatively TRBD2 (5 bases). There are 15 residues in the CDR3. Germline CDR1 and CDR2: LGHNA and YSLEER. Trimming stripped 0 bases from V and 7 bases from J, with 16 bases between. Written as DNA, the CDR3 is TGCGCCAGCAGCCAAGATAGGGCAGGATCGGGAGAGCAGTACTTC. This sequence encodes CASSQDRAGSGEQYF.

The chain joins TRBV27 to TRBJ2-3; 8 positions match TRBD2. V lost 2 bases to trimming and J lost 4 bases; unmatched junction nucleotides: 8. The germline CDR1 and CDR2 sequences are MNHEY and SMNVEV (reference sequence). The CDR3 runs to 16 residues. In DNA, the CDR3 is TGTGCCAGCAGTTTAGTCCCAGCGGGAGCACCAGATACGCAGTATTTT. This sequence encodes CASSLVPAGAPDTQYF.

The chain carries TRBV7-3 and TRBJ1-1; 8 nucleotides line up with TRBD1. Germline CDR1 SGHTA, CDR2 FQGTGA. This CDR3 region has 14 residues. J lost 8 bases, V lost 5 bases, and 10 bases had no gene match. The CDR3 DNA sequence: TGTGCCAGCAGCAGCGGGACAGGACGGTCCGAAGCTTTCTTT. This encodes CASSSGTGRSEAFF.

V usage is TRBV7-6 and J usage is TRBJ2-3; TRBD1 is a possible D gene (5 bases). CDR1 is SGHVS and CDR2 is FNYEAQ in the germline V gene. V was cut by 2 bases and J by 3 bases, with 12 bases left in between. The CDR3 consists of 15 residues. The CDR3 nucleotides read TGTGCCAGCAGCTTATCAGGGTTTGGGACAGATACGCAGTATTTT. Translation gives CASSLSGFGTDTQYF.

The chain recombines TRBV11-2 with TRBJ1-1; D not certain. The CDR3 sequence is 12 residues long. Germline-derived CDR1 and CDR2 are SGHAT and FQNNGV. V lost 7 bases, J lost 1 base, and 7 bases lay in between. Here the CDR3 DNA reads TGTGCCAGCAACCTCGGGAACACTGAAGCTTTCTTT. Amino acid sequence: CASNLGNTEAFF.

This clonotype was seen repeatedly, ten times or more. This chain uses TRBV7-9 with TRBJ2-3, with TRBD2 identical over 7 bases. Trimming cost V 2 bases and J 0 bases; bases outside gene matches: 5. Germline V gene data show CDR1 as SEHNR and CDR2 as FQNEAQ (reference sequence). This CDR3 is 16 amino acids long. This chain's CDR3 is CASSLSLAESTDTQYF. The DNA of the CDR3 is TGTGCCAGCAGCTTATCTCTAGCGGAAAGCACAGATACGCAGTATTTT. Supplemented by reference TRBV7-9 and TRBJ2-3, the full variable domain reads DTGVSQNPRHKITKRGQNVTFRCDPISEHNRLYWYRQTLGQGPEFLTYFQNEAQLEKSRLLSDRFSAERPKGSFSTLEIQRTEQGDSAMYLCASSLSLAESTDTQYFGPGTRLTVL.

This clonotype appeared a few times. The chain couples TRBV7-9 to TRBJ2-7; the D is unclear. V lost 4 bases and J 0 bases, leaving 4 bases between the germline ends. The CDR3 is 12 amino acids. Germline V CDR1 and CDR2: SEHNR, FQNEAQ (reference sequence). The CDR3 spells CASSWYSYEQYF. The CDR3 DNA follows: TGTGCCAGCAGCTGGTACTCCTACGAGCAGTACTTC.

This clonotype has only a few counts. The V and J genes are TRBV4-3 and TRBJ2-5; D is undetermined. The V gene lost 0 bases and the J gene lost 2 bases, with 16 bases spanning the gap. The CDR3 spans 17 residues. Germline V gene lookup returns CDR1 LGHNA and CDR2 YSLEER. The CDR3 here is CASSQDRGTGPQETQYF. The CDR3 region has the DNA TGCGCCAGCAGCCAAGATCGAGGAACTGGACCACAAGAGACCCAGTACTTC.

The table lists this clonotype with a few counts. V is TRBV6-5 and J is TRBJ2-3, with TRBD2 matching 16 bases. CDR3 length equals 17 residues. Germline V lookup: CDR1 MNHEY, CDR2 SVGAGI. With 2 bases clipped from V and 4 bases from J, the junction kept 3 bases outside the gene matches. The CDR3 DNA is TGTGCCAGCAGTTACCCCGGGACTAGCGGGGGGGCAGATACGCAGTATTTT. This gives the protein CASSYPGTSGGADTQYF.

The chain employs TRBV19 and TRBJ2-1; possibly TRBD1 or TRBD2 for D (5 bases each). Germline V gives CDR1 LNHDA, CDR2 SQIVND (reference sequence). The CDR3 runs to 13 residues. V gave up 8 bases and J gave up 2 bases, with 10 bases separating them. In DNA, the CDR3 is TGTGCCAGTTCTTGGGGACCCTACAATGAGCAGTTCTTC. It yields the protein CASSWGPYNEQFF.

CDR3: CASSLRPGYGETQYF. The DNA of the CDR3 is TGCGCCAGCAGCCTGAGACCGGGATATGGGGAGACCCAGTACTTC. The J gene is TRBJ2-5, the V gene TRBV5-1, with D maybe TRBD2 (5 bases). The germline V gene encodes CDR1 SGHRS and CDR2 YFSETQ. This CDR3 region has 15 residues. Trimming left V 4 bases short and J 5 bases short, with 18 bases between.

This clonotype was seen ten or more times. The V call is TRBV4-3, the J call TRBJ2-1, with no clear D. The CDR3 is 15 amino acids. The germline V gene encodes CDR1 LGHNA and CDR2 YSLEER. V lost 0 bases to trimming and J lost 2 bases, with 8 bases between them. CDR3 residues: CASSQDSSTYNEQFF. CDR3 DNA: TGCGCCAGCAGCCAAGACAGTTCGACCTACAATGAGCAGTTCTTC.